This record concerns one T cell receptor (beta chain) sequence. The entry originates in a study of CD8+ T cells in alopecia areata. With 5 bases removed from V and 9 bases from J, the gap between germline ends came to 8 bases. The CDR3 has 10 residues. Germline CDR1 GTSNPN, CDR2 SVGIG (reference sequence). The sample's treatment: oral pan-JAK inhibitor, 5-10 mg twice daily. Peripheral blood samples and lesional scalp punch biopsies were obtained from alopecia areata patients. As the sequencing template, cDNA was produced by extracting RNA and reverse transcribing it. The method was immunoSEQ multiplex PCR; TCRdb's version includes in-frame clones alone and lacks a portion of them. Of 90,000 to 100,000 clones detected, approximately 60% appear once; the ten largest clones hold roughly 15%.

The sequence derives from a human donor with alopecia areata. This chain connects TRBV30 to TRBJ2-1; D perhaps matches TRBD2 (6 bases). The material sequenced was CD8+ T cells sorted from blood, taken at week 4, from a patient treated with tofacitinib. CDR3 region: CAWAEGEQFF. The DNA of the CDR3 is TGTGCCTGGGCGGAGGGTGAGCAGTTCTTC.